A selection of T cell receptor beta chains follows, all from one sample in a study of Ad26.COV2.S vaccination and SARS-CoV-2 variants. Here immunoSEQ multiplex PCR was the method, and the copy in TCRdb shows in-frame clones only, minus some. The top ten hold over 1.3% of the sample, which has some 640,000 clones, 80% to 90% seen once. The sequences come from peripheral blood, collected in a trial of Ad26.COV2.S vaccine versus placebo. Source of these receptors: a person aged 18 to 59 who received the Ad26.COV2.S COVID-19 vaccine or a placebo. Each CDR3 is given with its conserved first and last residue.

TRBJ1-2 | TRBV19 | CASSRNQQGPYGYTF
TRBJ2-4 | TRBV5-1 | CASSLGRTGTNIQYF
TRBJ2-3 | TRBV19 | CASRDRADTQYF
TRBJ1-6 | TRBV19 | CASSIGVTYNSPLHF
TRBJ1-5 | TRBV30 | CAWSVGGAPYQPQHF
TRBJ1-1 | TRBV19 | CASSIFLNTEAFF
TRBJ1-5 | TRBV19 | CASSGPGGIGNQPQHF
TRBJ1-1 | TRBV2 | CVTVGGSEAFF
TRBJ2-7 | TRBV11-2 | CASSLGTGEYEQYF
TRBJ2-1 | TRBV5-1 | CASGSTSEQFF
TRBJ2-1 | TRBV9 | CASSVGSQGPSNEQFF
TRBJ2-7 | TRBV6-6 | CASSYVGGFGEQYF
TRBJ1-6 | TRBV5-4 | CASSLWDTGVLSPLHF
TRBJ2-1 | TRBV6-5 | CASSYGGRVDEQFF
TRBJ2-5 | TRBV24-1 | CATSDSELSGWETQYF
TRBJ1-1 | TRBV30 | CAWNKRANTEAFF
TRBJ2-5 | TRBV4-2 | CASSQDEGTSGSRVQETQYF
TRBJ1-2 | TRBV7-9 | CASSYETGSPFPNYGYTF
TRBJ2-7 | TRBV5-4 | CASSLAGQGQYF
TRBJ2-6 | TRBV7-5 | CARSLATGKRSGANVLTF
TRBJ2-3 | TRBV10-3 | CATEGNTDTQYF
TRBJ1-2 | TRBV7-2 | CASSQRERGFNYGYTF
TRBJ2-1 | TRBV18 | CASSPPSANEQFF
TRBJ1-2 | TRBV30 | CAWSYRGRGYTF
TRBJ2-5 | TRBV6-1 | CASSERDSETQYF
TRBJ2-2 | TRBV10-1 | CASSEAGATGELFF
TRBJ2-5 | TRBV10-3 | CAITEGQGGQETQYF
TRBJ1-4 | TRBV24-1 | CATSGGQNYEKLFF
TRBJ2-2 | TRBV7-2 | CASSLVLTGELFF
TRBJ2-7 | TRBV10-3 | CAIRKSGTGSVEQYF
TRBJ2-1 | TRBV6-4 | CASRGLSSNEQFF
TRBJ2-2 | TRBV9 | CASSVDRTGDTGELFF
TRBJ2-5 | TRBV12-3/TRBV12-4 | CASSFFNEETQYF
TRBJ2-7 | TRBV13 | CASSQTGDRGIYEQYF
TRBJ2-3 | TRBV7-9 | CASSLGAGGDTQYF
TRBJ2-7 | TRBV3-1/TRBV3-2 | CASSQRGTYEQYF
TRBJ1-2 | TRBV7-2 | CASSLAQQTGGYTF
TRBJ1-6 | TRBV11-2 | CASSLDPGRSPLHF
TRBJ1-2 | TRBV6-5 | CASSYDRDNYGYTF
TRBJ2-2 | TRBV6-5 | CASSYMDRKNTGELFF
TRBJ2-1 | TRBV14 | CASSRNRGLYNEQFF
TRBJ2-7 | TRBV19 | CASSVDRGSYEQYF
TRBJ1-4 | TRBV6-5 | CASSYSPSRYEKLFF
TRBJ1-5 | TRBV19 | CASSIGGSVNQPQHF
TRBJ2-7 | TRBV3-1/TRBV3-2 | CASSQALSSYEQYF
TRBJ1-5 | TRBV25-1 | CASSDPSSNQPQHF
TRBJ2-7 | TRBV30 | CAWSFLQGSSYEQYF
TRBJ2-1 | TRBV11-3 | CASSLGTSGSGNEQFF
TRBJ2-1 | TRBV10-1 | CASSADTNEQFF
TRBJ2-2 | TRBV12-5 | CASGLVVETGELFF
TRBJ1-1 | TRBV29-1 | CSVEASYTEAFF
TRBJ1-4 | TRBV12-3/TRBV12-4 | CASSGGTNEKLFF
TRBJ1-5 | TRBV3-1/TRBV3-2 | CASSHNDGAAPQHF
TRBJ2-7 | TRBV3-1/TRBV3-2 | CASSQGWGGPYEQYF
TRBJ2-5 | TRBV25-1 | CASSGLAQETQYF
TRBJ2-1 | TRBV18 | CASSRPGLGSYNEQFF
TRBJ1-2 | TRBV6-6 | CASRPQGASGYTF
TRBJ2-3 | TRBV6-5 | CASSYSRGGADTQYF